Sequencing of this T cell receptor beta chain was carried out in a study of CD8 T cells in Susac syndrome. Looking at the study overall: At the time of blood draw, patients with Susac syndrome were therapy-naive, receiving corticosteroids, or receiving intravenous immunoglobulin alone. Regarding the study as a whole: The authors found no clonal expansion in Susac syndrome CD4+ T cell repertoires.

Of note for this clonotype: Its target is not known.

CD8+ and CD4+ T cells circulating in blood were sequenced for TCR beta. After removal of 4 bases from V and 0 bases from J, the junction contained 6 bases not matched to a gene. This CDR3 comprises 18 residues. Germline V gene sequence: CDR1 LNHDA, CDR2 SQIVND (reference sequence). With random hexamers, reverse transcription was performed on about 0.5 to 1 ug of RNA. Amplification of TCR beta CDR3 was carried out by immunoSEQ multiplex PCR, which covered 54 Vbeta and 13 Jbeta segments. TCRdb reprocessed the immunoSEQ multiplex PCR reads via MiXCR and lists one record per CDR3 protein. The sample contains over 150,000 distinct CDR3 sequences, over 90% of which appear only once.

The sequence came from a human donor with Susac syndrome. The sequencing input was CD4+ T cells from PBMCs. The chain couples TRBV19 to TRBJ2-3, with 14 bases lining up with TRBD2. CDR3 DNA sequence: TGTGCCAGTAGTAATGGACTAGCGGGGGGACTTAGCACAGATACGCAGTATTTT. The encoded protein is CASSNGLAGGLSTDTQYF.